One and the same sample provided the 6 T cell receptor beta chains below, sequenced in a study of post-analysis software for immune sequencing data. Antigens for these TCRs are unknown. Points from the study as a whole: Patients carried five TRBV segments more frequently than controls did, and TRBV5-6, TRBV5-1 and TRBV20-1 were among them.

Tagging with unique molecular identifiers was a feature of the TCR beta cDNA libraries. TCRdb re-analysed the PCR reads in MiXCR, keeping a single row per CDR3 protein. The sample includes about 400,000 distinct CDR3 sequences, about a third of them seen just once. Sequencing used blood. The receptors originated from a girl between 5 and 17 years old with multiple sclerosis.

The gene calls are TRBV21-1 and TRBJ2-7. TRBV21-1 is deemed a pseudogene. CDR3 length: 18 amino acids. CDR3 region: CASSNLRTMIHNLPVQYF. In nucleotides, the CDR3 is TGTGCCAGCAGCAACCTCAGAACCATGATCCACAATCTACCCGTGCAGTACTTC.

The chain carries TRBV24-1 and TRBJ2-1; 12 positions agree with TRBD2. The CDR3 consists of 20 residues. Per germline, CDR1 KGHDR and CDR2 SFDVKD. J gave up 0 bases and V 3 bases, and 11 bases lay outside the gene matches. CDR3: CATSDRSTSGGPSSYNEQFF. In DNA form, the CDR3 reads TGTGCCACCAGTGATAGGTCGACTAGCGGGGGACCGAGCTCCTACAATGAGCAGTTCTTC.

The V and J genes are TRBV12-3 or TRBV12-4 and TRBJ1-5, with a weak D call TRBD1 (6 bases). V lost 6 bases and J 6 bases, leaving 15 bases between the germline ends. The CDR3 consists of 14 residues. CDR3 in amino acids: CASSADSYSQPQHF. CDR3 in DNA: TGTGCCAGCAGCGCGGACAGTTATTCTCAGCCCCAGCATTTT.

This clonotype has a handful of counts. The chain has TRBV12-3 or TRBV12-4 and TRBJ1-6; TRBD1 might be the D (5 bases). The ends were cut back, 2 bases at V and 10 bases at J, with 18 bases in the middle. The CDR3 loop spans 16 amino acids. The CDR3 reads CASSLSSFGGGSPLHF. CDR3 sequence (DNA): TGTGCCAGCAGTTTATCTTCATTCGGGGGTGGCTCACCCCTCCACTTT.

This clonotype has just a few counts. This chain connects TRBV20-1 to TRBJ1-1, with D unresolved. The V end was cut by 7 bases, the J end by 1 base, with 13 bases between. The germline V gene has CDR1 DFQATT and CDR2 SNEGSKA (reference sequence). This CDR3 has 13 residues. CDR3 coding DNA: TGCAGTGTCGATAGGGCCCAGAACACTGAAGCTTTCTTT. Translation: CSVDRAQNTEAFF.

This clonotype was observed a handful of times. The J gene is TRBJ2-5, the V gene TRBV4-3; either TRBD1 or TRBD2 may supply D (6 bases each). The J call may be in error: the DNA end matches TRBJ2-7 better. CDR1 LGHNA and CDR2 YSLEER come from the germline V gene. The CDR3 totals 14 residues. This chain's CDR3 is CASSQDRRGSEQYF. The CDR3 bases are TGCGCCAGCAGCCAAGATAGGAGGGGGAGCGAGCAGTACTTC.